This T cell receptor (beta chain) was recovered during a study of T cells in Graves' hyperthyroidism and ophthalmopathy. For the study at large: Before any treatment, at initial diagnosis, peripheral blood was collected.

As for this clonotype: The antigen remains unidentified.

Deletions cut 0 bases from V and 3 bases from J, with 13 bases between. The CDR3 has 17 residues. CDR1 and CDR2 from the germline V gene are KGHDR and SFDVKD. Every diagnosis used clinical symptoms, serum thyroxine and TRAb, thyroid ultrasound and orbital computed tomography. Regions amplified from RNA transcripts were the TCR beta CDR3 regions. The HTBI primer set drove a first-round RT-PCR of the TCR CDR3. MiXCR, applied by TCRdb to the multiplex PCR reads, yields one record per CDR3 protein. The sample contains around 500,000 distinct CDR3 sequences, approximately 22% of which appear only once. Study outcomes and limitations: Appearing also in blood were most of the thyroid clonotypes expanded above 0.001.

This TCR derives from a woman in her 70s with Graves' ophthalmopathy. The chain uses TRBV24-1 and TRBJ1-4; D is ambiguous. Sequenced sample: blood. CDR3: CATSDLRSHGSNEKLFF. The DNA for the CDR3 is TGTGCCACCAGTGATTTGAGGTCTCACGGATCTAATGAAAAACTGTTTTTT.